This TCR beta chain was captured in a study of cytomegalovirus exposure and HLA in healthy donors. Study findings and constraints: Cytomegalovirus association was assigned to approximately 180 TCR beta chains.

Concerning this clone itself: What it recognizes is unknown.

60 Vbeta and 13 Jbeta primers were used in PCR. TCRdb's table, derived via immunoSEQ multiplex PCR, lists solely in-frame clones and lacks some. Among about 120,000 clones, around two thirds were seen once, and the ten largest hold roughly 8.6%. V was clipped by 3 bases and J by 3 bases; unmatched bases: 4. CDR1 is SGHNT, CDR2 YYREEE, per germline (reference sequence). The CDR3 is made up of 15 amino acids. The sequenced sample was PBMCs. The chain links TRBV5-4 to TRBJ2-1; 9 bases line up with TRBD1. This clonotype originated in a woman aged 40 to 55 in good health and CMV-seropositive. CDR3 loop: CASSSRDRVYNEQFF. In DNA, the CDR3 is TGTGCCAGCAGCTCCCGGGACAGGGTCTACAATGAGCAGTTCTTC.